The text below deals with one TCR beta chain. What it recognizes is unknown. Data came from immunoSEQ multiplex PCR; TCRdb stores just in-frame clones and leaves some out. The sample yields some 25,000 clones, more than 70% seen once. This sample was taken from a study of T cells in localized non-small cell lung cancer. Study outcomes and limitations: A median of roughly 50 of the top 100 tumor clones appeared in adjacent lung, which was paired and uninvolved.

Sequencing used peripheral blood mononuclear cells, obtained before any cancer treatment. This clonotype was sampled from a woman aged 35-75 years with stage III lung adenocarcinoma.

CDR3: CATGAQGSGNTIYF. CDR3 DNA sequence: TGTGCCACTGGGGCCCAGGGATCTGGAAACACCATATATTTT. The chain uses TRBV15 and TRBJ1-3; a possible D gene is TRBD1 (5 bases). Looked up from germline, CDR1 is LNHNV and CDR2 is YYDKDF (reference sequence). V was trimmed by 9 bases and J by 1 base, leaving 13 bases between them. CDR3 length: 14 residues. The full variable domain, in which reference TRBV15 and TRBJ1-3 provide the parts outside the CDR3, is DAMVIQNPRYQVTQFGKPVTLSCSQTLNHNVMYWYQQKSSQAPKLLFHYYDKDFNNEADTPDNFQSRRPNTSFCFLDIRSPGLGDTAMYLCATGAQGSGNTIYFGEGSWLTVV.